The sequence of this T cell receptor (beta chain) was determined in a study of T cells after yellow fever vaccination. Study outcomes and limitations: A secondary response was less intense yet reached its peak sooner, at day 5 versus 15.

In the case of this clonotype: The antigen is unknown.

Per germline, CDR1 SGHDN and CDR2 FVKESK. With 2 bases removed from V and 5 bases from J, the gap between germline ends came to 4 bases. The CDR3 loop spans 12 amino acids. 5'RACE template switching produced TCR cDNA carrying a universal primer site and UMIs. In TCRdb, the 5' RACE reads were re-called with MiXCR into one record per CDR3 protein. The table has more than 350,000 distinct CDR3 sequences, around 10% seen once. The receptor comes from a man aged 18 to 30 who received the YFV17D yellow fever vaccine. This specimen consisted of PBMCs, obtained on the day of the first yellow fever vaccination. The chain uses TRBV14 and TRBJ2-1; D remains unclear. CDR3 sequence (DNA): TGTGCCAGCAGCCAATTTCACAATGAGCAGTTCTTC. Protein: CASSQFHNEQFF.